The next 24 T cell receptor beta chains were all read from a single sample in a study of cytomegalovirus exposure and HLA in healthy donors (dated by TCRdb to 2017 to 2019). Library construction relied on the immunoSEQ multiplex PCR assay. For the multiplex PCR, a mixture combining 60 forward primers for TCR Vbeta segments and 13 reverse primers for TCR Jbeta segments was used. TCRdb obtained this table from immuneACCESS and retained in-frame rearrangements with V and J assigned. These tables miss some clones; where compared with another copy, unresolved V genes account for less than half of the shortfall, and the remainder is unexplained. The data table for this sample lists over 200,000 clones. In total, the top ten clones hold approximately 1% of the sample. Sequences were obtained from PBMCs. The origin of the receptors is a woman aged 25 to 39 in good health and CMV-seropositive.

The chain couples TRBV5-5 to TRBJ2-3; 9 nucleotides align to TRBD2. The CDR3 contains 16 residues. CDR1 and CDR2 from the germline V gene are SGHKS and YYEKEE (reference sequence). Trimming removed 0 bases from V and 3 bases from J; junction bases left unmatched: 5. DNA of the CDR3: TGTGCCAGCAGCTTGGCCCTAGCGGGGTGGACAGATACGCAGTATTTT. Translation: CASSLALAGWTDTQYF.

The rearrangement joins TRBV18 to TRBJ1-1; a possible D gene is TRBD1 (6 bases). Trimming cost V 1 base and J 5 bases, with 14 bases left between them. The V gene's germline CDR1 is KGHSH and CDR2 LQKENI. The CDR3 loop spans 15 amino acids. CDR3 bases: TGTGCCAGCTCACCACGATTGTCCCAGGGGACTGAAGCTTTCTTT. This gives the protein CASSPRLSQGTEAFF.

The CDR3, as DNA: TGTGCCAGTAGTGTCGAGGGGGGGGTTTATGGCTACACCTTC. Translated, it gives CASSVEGGVYGYTF. The chain has TRBV19 and TRBJ1-2, with a weak D call TRBD1 (6 bases). Germline-derived CDR1 and CDR2 are LNHDA and SQIVND (reference sequence). Trimming cost V 5 bases and J 5 bases, with 15 bases left between them. The CDR3 sequence is 14 residues long.

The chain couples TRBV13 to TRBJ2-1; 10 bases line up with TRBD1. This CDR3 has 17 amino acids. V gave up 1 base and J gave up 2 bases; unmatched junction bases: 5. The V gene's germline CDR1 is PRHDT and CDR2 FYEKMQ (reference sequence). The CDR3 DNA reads TGTGCCAGCAGCTTAGTTCTCGGGACAGGGGCCTACAATGAGCAGTTCTTC. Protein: CASSLVLGTGAYNEQFF.

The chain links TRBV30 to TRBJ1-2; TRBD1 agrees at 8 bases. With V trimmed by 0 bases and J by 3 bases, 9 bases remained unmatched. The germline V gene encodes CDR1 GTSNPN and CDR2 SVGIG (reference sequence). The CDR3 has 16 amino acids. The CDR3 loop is CAWSVWGQDSDYGYTF. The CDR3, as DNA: TGTGCCTGGAGTGTCTGGGGACAGGATTCGGACTATGGCTACACCTTC.

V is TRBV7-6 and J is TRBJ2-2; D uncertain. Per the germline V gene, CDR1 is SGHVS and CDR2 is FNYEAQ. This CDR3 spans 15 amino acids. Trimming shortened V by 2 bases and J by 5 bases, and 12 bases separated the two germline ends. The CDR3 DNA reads TGTGCCAGCAGCTTATGGTCGAGGCAGACCGGGGAGCTGTTTTTT. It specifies CASSLWSRQTGELFF.

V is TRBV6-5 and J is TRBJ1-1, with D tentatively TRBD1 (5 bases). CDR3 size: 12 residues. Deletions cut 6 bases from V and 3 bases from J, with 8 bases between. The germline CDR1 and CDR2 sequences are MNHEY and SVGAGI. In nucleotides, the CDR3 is TGTGCCAGCAGACGACAGCACACTGAAGCTTTCTTT. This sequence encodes CASRRQHTEAFF.

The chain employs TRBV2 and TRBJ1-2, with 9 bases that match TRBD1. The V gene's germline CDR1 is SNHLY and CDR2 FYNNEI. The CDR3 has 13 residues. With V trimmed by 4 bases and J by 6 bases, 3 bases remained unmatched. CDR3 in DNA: TGTGCCAGCAGTGGACAGGGGGGAAATGGCTACACCTTC. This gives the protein CASSGQGGNGYTF.

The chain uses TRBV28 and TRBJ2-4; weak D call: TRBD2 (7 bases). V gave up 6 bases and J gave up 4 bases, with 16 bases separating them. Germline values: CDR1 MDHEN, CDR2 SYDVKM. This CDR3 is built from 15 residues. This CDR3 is CASRGQGRGKNIQYF. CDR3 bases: TGTGCCAGCAGGGGGCAGGGGAGGGGGAAAAACATTCAGTACTTC.

This CDR3 reads CASSFDRSSEQYF. For the CDR3, the DNA is TGCGCCAGCAGCTTCGACAGGAGTAGCGAGCAGTACTTC. The chain employs TRBV4-1 and TRBJ2-7; D possibly corresponds to TRBD1 (6 bases). CDR1 and CDR2 (germline): MGHRA, YSYEKL. This CDR3 has 13 amino acids. The ends were cut back, 5 bases at V and 6 bases at J, with 14 bases in the middle.

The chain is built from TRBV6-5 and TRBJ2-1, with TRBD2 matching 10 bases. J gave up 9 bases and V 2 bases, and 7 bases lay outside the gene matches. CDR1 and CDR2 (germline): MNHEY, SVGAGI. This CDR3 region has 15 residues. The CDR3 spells CASSYAAGGPTEQFF. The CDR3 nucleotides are TGTGCCAGCAGTTACGCAGCGGGGGGGCCGACTGAGCAGTTCTTC.

The CDR3: CASRVSTDTQYF. CDR3 DNA: TGTGCCTCCCGGGTAAGCACAGATACGCAGTATTTT. The rearrangement joins TRBV6-1 to TRBJ2-3; D gene ambiguous. In germline, CDR1 is MNHNS, CDR2 SASEGT. V was shortened by 11 bases and J by 0 bases, with 9 bases between the two germline ends. The CDR3 has 12 amino acids.

The CDR3 DNA sequence: TGTGCCAGCAGTGAAGGGGCCCCCTATAATTCACCCCTCCACTTT. Residues: CASSEGAPYNSPLHF. The chain employs TRBV2 and TRBJ1-6; D remains unclear. This CDR3 spans 15 amino acids. V dropped 1 base and J dropped 2 bases, with 6 bases sitting between them. Germline V CDR1 and CDR2: SNHLY, FYNNEI.

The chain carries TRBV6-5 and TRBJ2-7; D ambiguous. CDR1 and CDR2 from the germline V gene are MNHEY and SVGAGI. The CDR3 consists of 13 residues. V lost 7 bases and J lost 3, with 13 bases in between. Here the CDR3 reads CASIATGDYEQYF. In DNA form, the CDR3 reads TGTGCCAGCATCGCTACTGGTGACTACGAGCAGTACTTC.

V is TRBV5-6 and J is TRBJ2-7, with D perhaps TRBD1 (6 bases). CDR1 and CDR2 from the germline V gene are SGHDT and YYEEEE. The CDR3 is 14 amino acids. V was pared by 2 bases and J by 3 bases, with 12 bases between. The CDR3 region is CASSFGTSLYEQYF. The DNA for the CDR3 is TGTGCCAGCAGCTTCGGGACAAGTCTCTACGAGCAGTACTTC.

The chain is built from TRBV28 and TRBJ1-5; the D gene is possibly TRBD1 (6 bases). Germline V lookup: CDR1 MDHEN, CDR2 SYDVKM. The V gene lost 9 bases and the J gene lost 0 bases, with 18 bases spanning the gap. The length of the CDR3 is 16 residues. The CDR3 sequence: CASLQGGESSNQPQHF. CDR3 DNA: TGTGCCAGTTTACAGGGCGGCGAATCTAGCAATCAGCCCCAGCATTTT.

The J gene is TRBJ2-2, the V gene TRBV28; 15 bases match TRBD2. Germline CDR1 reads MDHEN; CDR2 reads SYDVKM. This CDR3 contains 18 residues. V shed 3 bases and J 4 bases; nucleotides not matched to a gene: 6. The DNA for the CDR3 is TGTGCCAGCAGTTTGCACGGGACTAGCGGGAGGTTCACCGGGGAGCTGTTTTTT. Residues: CASSLHGTSGRFTGELFF.

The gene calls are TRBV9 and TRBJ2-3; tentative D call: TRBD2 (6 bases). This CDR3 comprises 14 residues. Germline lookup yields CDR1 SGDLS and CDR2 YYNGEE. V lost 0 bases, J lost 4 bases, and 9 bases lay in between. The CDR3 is CASSVDGSADTQYF. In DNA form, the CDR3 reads TGTGCCAGCAGCGTAGACGGGAGTGCAGATACGCAGTATTTT.

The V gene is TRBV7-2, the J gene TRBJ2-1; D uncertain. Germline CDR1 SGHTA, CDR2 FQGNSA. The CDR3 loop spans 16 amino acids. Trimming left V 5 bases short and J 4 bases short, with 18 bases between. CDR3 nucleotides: TGTGCCAGCAGCCCCATATCCGTTGTAGTTTACAATGAGCAGTTCTTC. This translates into CASSPISVVVYNEQFF. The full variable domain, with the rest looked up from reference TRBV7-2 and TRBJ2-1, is GAGVSQSPSNKVTEKGKDVELRCDPISGHTALYWYRQSLGQGLEFLIYFQGNSAPDKSGLPSDRFSAERTGGSVSTLTIQRTQQEDSAVYLCASSPISVVVYNEQFFGPGTRLTVL.

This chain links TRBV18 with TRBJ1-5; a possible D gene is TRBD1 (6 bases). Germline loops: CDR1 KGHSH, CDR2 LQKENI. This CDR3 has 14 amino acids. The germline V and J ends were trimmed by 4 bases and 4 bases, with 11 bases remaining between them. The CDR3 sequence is CASSRNRDNQPQHF. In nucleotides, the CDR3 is TGTGCCAGCTCACGCAACAGGGATAATCAGCCCCAGCATTTT.

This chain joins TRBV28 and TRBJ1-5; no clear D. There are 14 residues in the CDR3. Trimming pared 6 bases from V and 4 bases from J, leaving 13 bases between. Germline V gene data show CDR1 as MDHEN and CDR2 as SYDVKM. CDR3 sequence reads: CASSLRGVNQPQHF. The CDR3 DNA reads TGTGCCAGCAGCCTTCGGGGAGTTAATCAGCCCCAGCATTTT.

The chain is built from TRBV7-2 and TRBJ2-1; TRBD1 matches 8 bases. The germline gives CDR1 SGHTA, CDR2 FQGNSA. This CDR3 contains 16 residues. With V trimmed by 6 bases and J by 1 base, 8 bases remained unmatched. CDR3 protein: CASRRGQGGSYNEQFF. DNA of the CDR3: TGTGCCAGCAGAAGAGGACAGGGCGGGTCCTACAATGAGCAGTTCTTC.

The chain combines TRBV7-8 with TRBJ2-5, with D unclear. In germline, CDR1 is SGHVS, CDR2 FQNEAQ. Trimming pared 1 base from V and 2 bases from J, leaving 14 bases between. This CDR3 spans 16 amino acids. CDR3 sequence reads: CASSLVDSFLQETQYF. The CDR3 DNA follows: TGTGCCAGCAGCTTAGTAGATAGTTTCCTTCAAGAGACCCAGTACTTC.

The CDR3 reads CASSIGQSYEQYF. DNA of the CDR3: TGTGCCAGTAGTATAGGACAGTCCTACGAGCAGTACTTC. V gene TRBV19 combines with J gene TRBJ2-7; D is possibly TRBD1 (5 bases). Germline V CDR1 and CDR2: LNHDA, SQIVND (reference sequence). The CDR3 is 13 residues long. Trimming removed 1 base at V and 1 base at J, with 5 bases between.